This TCR beta chain was captured by sequencing in a study of STAT3 mutations in large granular lymphocyte leukemia. Study-wide results and limits: Clonal expansion was inferred from samples taken at other timepoints. Treatment regimens differed across patients between samplings. Every T-LGLL patient had at least one immunodominant TCRbeta clonotype.

Germline CDR1 is KGHSH and CDR2 is LQKENI. Trimming took off 5 bases at V and 6 bases at J, with 8 bases between the two ends. There are 11 residues in the CDR3. Sequencing was performed with immunoSEQ multiplex PCR; in TCRdb, only in-frame clones are kept and a portion is missing. In the table there are 2,000 to 3,000 clones, approximately 50% of which are singletons. This clone counts as medium-sized. The target antigen is unknown. Specimen: peripheral blood mononuclear cells. The V and J genes are TRBV18 and TRBJ2-7; D gene unclear. The receptor's source is a man aged 55 to 69 with T-cell large granular lymphocyte leukemia. Some clones in this sample may be carry-over from other donors' samples. CDR3 in DNA: TGTGCCAGCTCATCTTTCGGCGAGCAGTACTTC. Amino acid sequence: CASSSFGEQYF. The variable domain in full, completed from reference TRBV18 and TRBJ2-7, reads NAGVMQNPRHLVRRRGQEARLRCSPMKGHSHVYWYRQLPEEGLKFMVYLQKENIIDESGMPKERFSAEFPKEGPSILRIQQVVRGDSAAYFCASSSFGEQYFGPGTRLTVT.